Below, 8 T cell receptor beta chains from the same sample are listed, as sequenced in a study of T-cell reconstitution after alpha-beta-depleted transplantation in children. Unique molecular identifiers were incorporated into the prepared TCRbeta library. TCRdb re-called the PCR reads with MiXCR, one entry per CDR3 protein. The sample has some 530,000 distinct CDR3 sequences, 9.5% to 15% seen once; the top ten hold 4.5% to 6%. Specimen: PBMCs from the stem cell graft donor, collected from the stem cell graft. The receptors originated from a human donor who donated a stem cell graft to a child with combined immunodeficiency.

The CDR3 DNA reads TGTGCCACCAGTGATTTGAGGACAGGCCACTTCAAGCAGTACTTC. Translated, it gives CATSDLRTGHFKQYF. This chain joins TRBV24-1 and TRBJ2-7; 7 nucleotides agree with TRBD1. CDR1 is KGHDR, CDR2 SFDVKD, per germline. There are 15 residues in the CDR3. Losses at the gene ends were 0 bases for V and 8 bases for J; bases not matched to a gene: 9.

The chain recombines TRBV6-1 with TRBJ2-3; no clear D gene. CDR1 is MNHNS and CDR2 is SASEGT in the germline V gene. Trimming stripped 6 bases from V and 2 bases from J, with 15 bases between. The CDR3 consists of 15 residues. DNA of the CDR3: TGTGCCAGCAGCCGCGTCCCGTTCTACACAGATACGCAGTATTTT. It encodes CASSRVPFYTDTQYF.

As for this clonotype: This may stem from a read error, because a much larger clone lies one nucleotide away. This is likely a read error, given that the CDR3 carries no conserved phenylalanine or tryptophan at its end. This chain uses TRBV7-2 with TRBJ2-3, with TRBD2 identical over 8 bases. V trimming: 0 bases; J trimming: 0 bases; junction bases outside the gene matches: 5. The CDR3 is made up of 17 amino acids. The V gene's germline CDR1 is SGHTA and CDR2 FQGNSA. CDR3 DNA sequence: TGTGCCAGCAGCTTAGCTAGCGGGGTTACTAGCACAGATACGCAGTATTTA. It is translated as CASSLASGVTSTDTQYL.

This clonotype showed up many times. The J gene is TRBJ2-7, the V gene TRBV5-6, with unresolved D. This CDR3 has 12 residues. From germline, CDR1 is SGHDT and CDR2 YYEEEE. Trimming left V 2 bases short and J 2 bases short, with 5 bases between. The DNA for the CDR3 is TGTGCCAGCAGCTTTCTGGCCTACGAGCAGTACTTC. It yields the protein CASSFLAYEQYF.

This clonotype came up many times. As DNA, the CDR3 is TGCGCCAGCAGCTTAAACAGGGACTGGGAGCAGTACTTC. Translating it yields CASSLNRDWEQYF. V gene TRBV5-1 combines with J gene TRBJ2-7; D tentatively reads TRBD1 or TRBD2 (6 bases each). CDR1 SGHRS and CDR2 YFSETQ come from the germline V gene. The CDR3 length is 13 residues. Trimming pared 2 bases from V and 7 bases from J, leaving 13 bases between.

In its sample, this clonotype was seen many times. The gene calls are TRBV20-1 and TRBJ2-1; 8 nucleotides match TRBD2. V shed 0 bases, J shed 5 bases, and the junction held 12 bases outside the gene matches. The CDR3 has 17 amino acids. From germline, CDR1 is DFQATT and CDR2 SNEGSKA (reference sequence). In nucleotides, the CDR3 is TGCAGTGCTAGAGATAGGATGGTAGCGGGATTCAACAATGAGCAGTTCTTC. Translating gives CSARDRMVAGFNNEQFF.

This clonotype has just a few counts. V usage is TRBV27 and J usage is TRBJ2-7, with 8 nucleotides matching TRBD1. The CDR3 contains 15 residues. The germline V gene has CDR1 MNHEY and CDR2 SMNVEV (reference sequence). V shed 3 bases and J 2 bases; nucleotides not matched to a gene: 6. Written as DNA, the CDR3 is TGTGCCAGCAGTTTGGGAACAGGGGGTCCCTACGAGCAGTACTTC. It translates to CASSLGTGGPYEQYF.

This clonotype was seen at least ten times. The CDR3 region has the DNA TGTGCCAGCACCACGGCGGGAGATACGCAGTATTTT. It codes for CASTTAGDTQYF. This chain uses TRBV6-6 with TRBJ2-3, with D possibly TRBD2 on 5 matching bases. The CDR3 sequence is 12 residues long. Germline V gene lookup returns CDR1 MNHNY and CDR2 SVGAGI (reference sequence). The ends were cut back, 7 bases at V and 5 bases at J, with 10 bases in the middle.